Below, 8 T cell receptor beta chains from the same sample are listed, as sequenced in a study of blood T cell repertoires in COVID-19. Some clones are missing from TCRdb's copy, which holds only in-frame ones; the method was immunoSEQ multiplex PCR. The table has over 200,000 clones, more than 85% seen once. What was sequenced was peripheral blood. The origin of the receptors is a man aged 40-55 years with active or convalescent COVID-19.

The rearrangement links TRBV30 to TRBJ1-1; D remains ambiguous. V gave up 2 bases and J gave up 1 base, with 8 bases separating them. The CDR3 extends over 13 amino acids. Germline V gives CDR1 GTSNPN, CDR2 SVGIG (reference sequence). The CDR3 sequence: CAWSRTENTEAFF. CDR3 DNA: TGTGCCTGGAGTAGAACTGAGAACACTGAAGCTTTCTTT.

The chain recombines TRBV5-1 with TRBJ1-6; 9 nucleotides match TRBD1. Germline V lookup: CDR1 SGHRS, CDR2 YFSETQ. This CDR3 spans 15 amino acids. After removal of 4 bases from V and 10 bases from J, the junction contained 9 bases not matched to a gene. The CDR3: CASSRTGTGLSPLHF. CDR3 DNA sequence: TGCGCCAGCAGCCGTACCGGGACAGGGTTATCACCCCTCCACTTT. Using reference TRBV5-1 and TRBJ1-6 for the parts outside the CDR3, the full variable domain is KAGVTQTPRYLIKTRGQQVTLSCSPISGHRSVSWYQQTPGQGLQFLFEYFSETQRNKGNFPGRFSGRQFSNSRSEMNVSTLELGDSALYLCASSRTGTGLSPLHFGNGTRLTVT.

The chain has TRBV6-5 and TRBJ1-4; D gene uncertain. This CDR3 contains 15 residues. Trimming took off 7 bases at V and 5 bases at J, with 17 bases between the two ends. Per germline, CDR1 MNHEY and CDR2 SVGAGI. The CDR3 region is CASTLREIANEKLFF. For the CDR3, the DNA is TGTGCCAGCACCCTGAGAGAGATTGCGAATGAAAAACTGTTTTTT.

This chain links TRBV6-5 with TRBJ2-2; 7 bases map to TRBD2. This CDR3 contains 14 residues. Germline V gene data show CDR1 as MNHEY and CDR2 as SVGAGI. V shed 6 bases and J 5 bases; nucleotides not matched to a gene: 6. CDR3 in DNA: TGTGCCAGCAGCCCCGCGGGGGAAACCGGGGAGCTGTTTTTT. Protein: CASSPAGETGELFF.

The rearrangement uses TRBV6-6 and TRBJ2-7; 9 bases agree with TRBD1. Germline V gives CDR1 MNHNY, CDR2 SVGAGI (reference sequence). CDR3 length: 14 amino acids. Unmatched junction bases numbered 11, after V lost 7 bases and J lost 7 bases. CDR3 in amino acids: CASTLQQGAGEQYF. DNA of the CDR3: TGTGCCAGCACCCTTCAACAGGGGGCAGGGGAGCAGTACTTC.

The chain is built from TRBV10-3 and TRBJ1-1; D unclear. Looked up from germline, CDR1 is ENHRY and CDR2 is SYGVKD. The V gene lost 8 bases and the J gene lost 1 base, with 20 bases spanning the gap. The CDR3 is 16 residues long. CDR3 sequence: CAIGRTAGHRNTEAFF. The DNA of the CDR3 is TGTGCCATCGGAAGGACCGCGGGTCATAGGAACACTGAAGCTTTCTTT.

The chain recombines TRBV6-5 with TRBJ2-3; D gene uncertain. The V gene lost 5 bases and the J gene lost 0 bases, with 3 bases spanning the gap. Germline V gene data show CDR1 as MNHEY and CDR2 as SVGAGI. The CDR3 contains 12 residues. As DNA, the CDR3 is TGTGCCAGCAGTCAGAGCACAGATACGCAGTATTTT. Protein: CASSQSTDTQYF.

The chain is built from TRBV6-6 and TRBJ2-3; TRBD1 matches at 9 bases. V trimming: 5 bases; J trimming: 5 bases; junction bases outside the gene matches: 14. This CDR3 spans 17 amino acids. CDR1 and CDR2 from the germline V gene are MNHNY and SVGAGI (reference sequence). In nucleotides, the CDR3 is TGTGCCAGCAGTCCGCTATGGACAGGGGACGACAAAGATACGCAGTATTTT. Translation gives CASSPLWTGDDKDTQYF.